This T cell receptor beta chain was recorded in a study of response to subunit inactivated influenza vaccine. Using its own MiXCR run on the RT-PCR reads, TCRdb lists one record per CDR3 protein. The table records hundreds of thousands of distinct CDR3 sequences, less than 15% of them present only once. This clonotype was seen repeatedly, ten times or more. Its antigen is as yet unknown. Regarding the study as a whole: Authors suggested that a seasonal influenza vaccination recruits few new T cells each time.

J was trimmed by 13 bases and V by 5 bases; bases with no gene match: 6. The CDR3 is 14 residues long. Germline CDR1 reads LGHDT; CDR2 reads YNNKEL (reference sequence). The TCR sequence derives from a man aged 50-59 years who received an inactivated influenza vaccine. The rearrangement uses TRBV3-1 and TRBJ2-1, with 15 positions matching TRBD2. This sample comprised PBMCs from blood, obtained less than 15 days before vaccination. CDR3: CASSGGLAGGIQFF. The CDR3 DNA sequence: TGTGCCAGCAGCGGTGGACTAGCGGGGGGGATTCAGTTCTTC.